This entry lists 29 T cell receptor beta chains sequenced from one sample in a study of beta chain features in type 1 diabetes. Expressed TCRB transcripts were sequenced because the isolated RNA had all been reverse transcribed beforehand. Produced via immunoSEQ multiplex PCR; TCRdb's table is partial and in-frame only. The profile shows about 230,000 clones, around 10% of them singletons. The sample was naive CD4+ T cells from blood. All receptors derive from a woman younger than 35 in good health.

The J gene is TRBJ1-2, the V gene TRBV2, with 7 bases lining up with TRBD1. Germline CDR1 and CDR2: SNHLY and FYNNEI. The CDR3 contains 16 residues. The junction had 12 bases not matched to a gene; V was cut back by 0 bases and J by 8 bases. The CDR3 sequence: CASSEALHGGGNGYTF. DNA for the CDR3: TGTGCCAGCAGTGAAGCGCTTCACGGAGGGGGCAACGGCTACACCTTC.

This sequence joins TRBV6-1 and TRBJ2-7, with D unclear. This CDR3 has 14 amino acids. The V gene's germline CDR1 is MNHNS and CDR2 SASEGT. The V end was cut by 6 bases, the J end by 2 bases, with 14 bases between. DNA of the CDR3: TGTGCCAGCAGGTCCCACGGGTCCCCCTACGAGCAGTACTTC. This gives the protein CASRSHGSPYEQYF.

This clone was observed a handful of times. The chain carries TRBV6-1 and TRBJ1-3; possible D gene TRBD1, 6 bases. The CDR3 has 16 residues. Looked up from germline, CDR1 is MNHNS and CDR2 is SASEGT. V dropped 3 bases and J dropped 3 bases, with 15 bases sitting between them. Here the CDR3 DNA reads TGTGCCAGCAGTGAGAACACCGGACAGCTTGGAAACACCATATATTTT. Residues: CASSENTGQLGNTIYF.

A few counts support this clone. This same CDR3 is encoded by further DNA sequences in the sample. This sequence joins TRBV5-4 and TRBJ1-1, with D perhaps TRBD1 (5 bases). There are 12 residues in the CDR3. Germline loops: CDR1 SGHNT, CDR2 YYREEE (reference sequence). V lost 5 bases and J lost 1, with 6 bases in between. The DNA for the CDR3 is TGTGCCAGCAGTACAGGGAACACTGAAGCTTTCTTT. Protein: CASSTGNTEAFF.

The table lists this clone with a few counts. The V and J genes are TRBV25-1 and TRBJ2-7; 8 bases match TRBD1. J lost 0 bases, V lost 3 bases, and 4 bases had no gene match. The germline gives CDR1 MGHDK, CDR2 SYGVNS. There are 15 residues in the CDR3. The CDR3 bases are TGTGCCAGCAGTGACTATGGACAGGGCTCCTACGAGCAGTACTTC. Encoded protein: CASSDYGQGSYEQYF.

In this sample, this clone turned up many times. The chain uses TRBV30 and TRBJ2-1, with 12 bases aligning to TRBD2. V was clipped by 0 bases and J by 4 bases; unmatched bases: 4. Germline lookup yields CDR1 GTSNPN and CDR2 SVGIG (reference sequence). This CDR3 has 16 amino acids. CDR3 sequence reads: CAWSVLAGGPYNEQFF. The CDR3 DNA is TGTGCCTGGAGTGTACTAGCGGGAGGCCCGTACAATGAGCAGTTCTTC.

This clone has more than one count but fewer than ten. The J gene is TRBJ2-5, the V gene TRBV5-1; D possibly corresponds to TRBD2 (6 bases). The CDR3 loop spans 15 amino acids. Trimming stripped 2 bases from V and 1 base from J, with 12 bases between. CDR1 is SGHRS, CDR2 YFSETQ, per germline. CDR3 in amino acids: CASSFDLSGQETQYF. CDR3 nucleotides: TGCGCCAGCAGCTTCGACCTTAGCGGCCAAGAGACCCAGTACTTC.

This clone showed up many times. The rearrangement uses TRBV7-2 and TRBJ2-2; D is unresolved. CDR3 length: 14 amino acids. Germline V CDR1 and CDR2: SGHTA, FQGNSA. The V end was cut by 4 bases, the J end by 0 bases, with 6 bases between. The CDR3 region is CASSSVANTGELFF. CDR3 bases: TGTGCCAGCAGCTCAGTGGCGAACACCGGGGAGCTGTTTTTT.

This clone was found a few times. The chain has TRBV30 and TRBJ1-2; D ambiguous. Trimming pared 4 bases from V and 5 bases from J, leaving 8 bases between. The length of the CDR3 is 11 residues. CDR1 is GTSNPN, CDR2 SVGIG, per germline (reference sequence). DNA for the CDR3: TGTGCCTGGAACCGAGGGTATGGCTACACCTTC. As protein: CAWNRGYGYTF.

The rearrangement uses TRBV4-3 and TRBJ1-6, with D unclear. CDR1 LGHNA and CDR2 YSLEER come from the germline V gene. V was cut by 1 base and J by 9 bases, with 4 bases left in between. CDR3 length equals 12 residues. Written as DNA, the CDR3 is TGCGCCAGCAGCCAAGTGGCTTCACCCCTCCACTTT. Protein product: CASSQVASPLHF.

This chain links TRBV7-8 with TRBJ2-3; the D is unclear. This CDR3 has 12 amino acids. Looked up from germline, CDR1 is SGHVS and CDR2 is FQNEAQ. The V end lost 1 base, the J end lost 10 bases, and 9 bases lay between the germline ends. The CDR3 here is CASSLVVRAQYF. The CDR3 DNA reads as TGTGCCAGCAGCTTAGTCGTCCGTGCGCAGTATTTT.

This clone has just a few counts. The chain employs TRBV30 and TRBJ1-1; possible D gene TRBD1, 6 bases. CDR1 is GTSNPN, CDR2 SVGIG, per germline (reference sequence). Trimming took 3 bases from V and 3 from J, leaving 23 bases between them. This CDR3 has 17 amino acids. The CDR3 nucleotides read TGTGCCTGGAGCCCCGGGACACTAGTCTTTAAGGACACTGAAGCTTTCTTT. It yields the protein CAWSPGTLVFKDTEAFF.

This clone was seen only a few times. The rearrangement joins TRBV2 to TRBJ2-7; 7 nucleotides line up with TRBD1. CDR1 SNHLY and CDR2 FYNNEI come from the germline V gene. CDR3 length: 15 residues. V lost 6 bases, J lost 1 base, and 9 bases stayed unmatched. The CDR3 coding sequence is TGTGCCAGCAGGGGATTACAGGGGCCTTCCTACGAGCAGTACTTC. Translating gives CASRGLQGPSYEQYF.

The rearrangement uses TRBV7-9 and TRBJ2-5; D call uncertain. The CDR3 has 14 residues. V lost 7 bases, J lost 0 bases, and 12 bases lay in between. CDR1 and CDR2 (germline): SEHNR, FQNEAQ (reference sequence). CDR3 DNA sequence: TGTGCCAGCACCTTGCGCTCGTACCAAGAGACCCAGTACTTC. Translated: CASTLRSYQETQYF.

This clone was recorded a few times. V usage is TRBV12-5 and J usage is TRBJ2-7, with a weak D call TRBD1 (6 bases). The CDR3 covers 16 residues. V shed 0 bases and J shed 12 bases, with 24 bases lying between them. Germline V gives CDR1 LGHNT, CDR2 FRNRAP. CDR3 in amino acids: CASGLVRSDRIWGAYF. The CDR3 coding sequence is TGTGCTAGTGGTTTGGTACGGTCTGACAGGATTTGGGGTGCGTACTTC.

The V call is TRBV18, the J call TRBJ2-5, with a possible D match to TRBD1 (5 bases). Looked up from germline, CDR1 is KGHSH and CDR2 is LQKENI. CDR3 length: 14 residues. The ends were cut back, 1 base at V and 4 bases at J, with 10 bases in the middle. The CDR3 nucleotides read TGTGCCAGCTCACCACTAGGGGTTCCAGAGACCCAGTACTTC. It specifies CASSPLGVPETQYF.

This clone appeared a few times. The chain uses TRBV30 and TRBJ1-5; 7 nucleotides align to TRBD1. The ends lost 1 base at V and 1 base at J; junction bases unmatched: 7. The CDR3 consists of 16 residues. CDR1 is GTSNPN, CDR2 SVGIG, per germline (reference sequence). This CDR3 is CAWSGKPGQSNQPQHF. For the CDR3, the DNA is TGTGCCTGGAGTGGAAAACCGGGACAGAGCAATCAGCCCCAGCATTTT. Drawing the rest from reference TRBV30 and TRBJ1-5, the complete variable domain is SQTIHQWPATLVQPVGSPLSLECTVEGTSNPNLYWYRQAAGRGLQLLFYSVGIGQISSEVPQNLSASRPQDRQFILSSKKLLLSDSGFYLCAWSGKPGQSNQPQHFGDGTRLSIL.

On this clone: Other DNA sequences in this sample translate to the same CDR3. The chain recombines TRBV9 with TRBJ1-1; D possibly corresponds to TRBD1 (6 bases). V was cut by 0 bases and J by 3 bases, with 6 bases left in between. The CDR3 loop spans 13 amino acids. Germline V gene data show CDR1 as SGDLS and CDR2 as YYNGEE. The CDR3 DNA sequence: TGTGCCAGCAGCGTAGCAGGGGACACTGAAGCTTTCTTT. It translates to CASSVAGDTEAFF.

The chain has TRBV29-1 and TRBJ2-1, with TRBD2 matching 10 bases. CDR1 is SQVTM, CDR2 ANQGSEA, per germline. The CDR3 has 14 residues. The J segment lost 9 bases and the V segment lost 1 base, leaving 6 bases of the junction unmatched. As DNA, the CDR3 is TGCAGCGTTGAAGTGCCTAGCGGGAGAGGTGAGCAGTTCTTC. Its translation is CSVEVPSGRGEQFF.

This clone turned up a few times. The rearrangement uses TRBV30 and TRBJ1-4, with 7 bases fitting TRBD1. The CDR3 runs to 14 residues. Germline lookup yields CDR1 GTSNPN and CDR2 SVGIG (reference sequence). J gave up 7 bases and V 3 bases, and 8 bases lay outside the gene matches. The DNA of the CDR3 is TGTGCCTGGAGGGTGACAGGGTTCAGTGAAAAACTGTTTTTT. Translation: CAWRVTGFSEKLFF.

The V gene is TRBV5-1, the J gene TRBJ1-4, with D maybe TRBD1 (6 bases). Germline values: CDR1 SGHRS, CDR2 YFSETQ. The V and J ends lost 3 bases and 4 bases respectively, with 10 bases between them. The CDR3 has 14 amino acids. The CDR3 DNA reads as TGCGCCAGCAGCTCGGACAGCCATAATGAAAAACTGTTTTTT. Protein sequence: CASSSDSHNEKLFF. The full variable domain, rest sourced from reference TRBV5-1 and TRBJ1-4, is KAGVTQTPRYLIKTRGQQVTLSCSPISGHRSVSWYQQTPGQGLQFLFEYFSETQRNKGNFPGRFSGRQFSNSRSEMNVSTLELGDSALYLCASSSDSHNEKLFFGSGTQLSVL.

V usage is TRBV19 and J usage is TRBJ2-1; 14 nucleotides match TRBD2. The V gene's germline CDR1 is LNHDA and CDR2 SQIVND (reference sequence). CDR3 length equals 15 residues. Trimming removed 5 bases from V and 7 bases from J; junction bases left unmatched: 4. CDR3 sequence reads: CASSAGLAGENEQFF. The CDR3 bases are TGTGCCAGTAGTGCGGGACTAGCGGGAGAGAATGAGCAGTTCTTC.

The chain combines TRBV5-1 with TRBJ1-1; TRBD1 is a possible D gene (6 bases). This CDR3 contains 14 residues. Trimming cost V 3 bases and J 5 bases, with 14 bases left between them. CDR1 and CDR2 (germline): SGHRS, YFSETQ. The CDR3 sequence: CASSYTQGSTEAFF. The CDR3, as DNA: TGCGCCAGCAGCTACACACAGGGTAGTACTGAAGCTTTCTTT.

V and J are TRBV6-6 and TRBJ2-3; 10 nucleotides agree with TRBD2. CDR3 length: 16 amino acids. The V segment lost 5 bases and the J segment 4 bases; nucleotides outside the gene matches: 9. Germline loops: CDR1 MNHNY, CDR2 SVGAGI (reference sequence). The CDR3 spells CASSGTLAGEPDTQYF. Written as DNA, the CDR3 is TGTGCCAGCAGTGGAACCCTAGCGGGAGAGCCAGATACGCAGTATTTT.

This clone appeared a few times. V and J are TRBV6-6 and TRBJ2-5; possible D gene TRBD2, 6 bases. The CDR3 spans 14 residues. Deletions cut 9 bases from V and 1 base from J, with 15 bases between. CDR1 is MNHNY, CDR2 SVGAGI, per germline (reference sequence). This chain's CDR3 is CASRFPGAQETQYF. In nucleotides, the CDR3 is TGTGCCAGTCGTTTTCCGGGAGCCCAAGAGACCCAGTACTTC.

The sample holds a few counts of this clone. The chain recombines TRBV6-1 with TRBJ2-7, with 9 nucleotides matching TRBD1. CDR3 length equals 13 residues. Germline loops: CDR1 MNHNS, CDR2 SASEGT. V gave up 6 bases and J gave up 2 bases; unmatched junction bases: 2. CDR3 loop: CASRTGGTYEQYF. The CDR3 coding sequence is TGTGCCAGCAGGACAGGGGGAACCTACGAGCAGTACTTC.

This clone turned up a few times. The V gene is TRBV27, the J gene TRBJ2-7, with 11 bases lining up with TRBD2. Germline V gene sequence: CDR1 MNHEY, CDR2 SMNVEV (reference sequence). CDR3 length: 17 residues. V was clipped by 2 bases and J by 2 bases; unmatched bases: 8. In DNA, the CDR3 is TGTGCCAGCAGTTTACGGCGTAGCGGGAGGGCCACCTACGAGCAGTACTTC. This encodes CASSLRRSGRATYEQYF.

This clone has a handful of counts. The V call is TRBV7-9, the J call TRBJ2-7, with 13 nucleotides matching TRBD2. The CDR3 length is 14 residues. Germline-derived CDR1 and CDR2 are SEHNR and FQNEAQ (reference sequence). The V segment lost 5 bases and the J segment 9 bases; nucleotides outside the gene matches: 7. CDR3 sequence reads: CASSRTSGSIVQYF. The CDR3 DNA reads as TGTGCCAGCAGCCGGACTAGCGGGAGTATTGTGCAGTACTTC.

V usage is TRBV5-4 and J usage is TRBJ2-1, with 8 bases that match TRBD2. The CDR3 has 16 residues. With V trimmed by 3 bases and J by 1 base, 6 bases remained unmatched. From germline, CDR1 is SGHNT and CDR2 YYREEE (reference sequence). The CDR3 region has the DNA TGTGCCAGCAGCTCCAAACGGGGGGGGTCCTACAATGAGCAGTTCTTC. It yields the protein CASSSKRGGSYNEQFF.